This is a list of T cell receptor beta chains from one sample in a study of beta chain features in type 1 diabetes. Some clones are missing from TCRdb's copy, which holds only in-frame ones; the method was immunoSEQ multiplex PCR. The sample comprises under 300,000 clones, around 20% of which are singletons, and about 0.028% rests with the top ten. Sequencing was performed on naive CD4+ T cells from blood. Source of these receptors: a woman aged 40 to 50 with type 1 diabetes. The conserved cysteine and the conserved F or W are not part of the CDR3 here. The order of the fields is J gene, clone size, V gene, CDR3 protein. Some rows mark clone size as missing; the rest say once, few, many or name a class of expanded clone.

j_gene: TRBJ2-1
abundance: few
v_gene: TRBV5-1
CDR3aa: ASSLVRDEQF

j_gene: TRBJ2-6
abundance: NA
v_gene: TRBV7-6
CDR3aa: ASSLVDSPGANVLT

j_gene: TRBJ1-2
abundance: few
v_gene: TRBV25-1
CDR3aa: ASSSSYGYT

j_gene: TRBJ1-1
abundance: few
v_gene: TRBV4-3
CDR3aa: ASSYSPLGNTEAF

j_gene: TRBJ2-1
abundance: few
v_gene: TRBV29-1
CDR3aa: SVEDRLARRNEQF

j_gene: TRBJ2-1
abundance: NA
v_gene: TRBV19
CDR3aa: ASGTSGNEQF

j_gene: TRBJ2-1
abundance: NA
v_gene: TRBV19
CDR3aa: ASTTGTSFREQF

j_gene: TRBJ2-7
abundance: NA
v_gene: TRBV5-1
CDR3aa: ASSLAVRASFEQY

j_gene: TRBJ1-1
abundance: few
v_gene: TRBV30
CDR3aa: AWSVRGTGPAGVEAF

j_gene: TRBJ2-1
abundance: few
v_gene: TRBV11-2
CDR3aa: ASSLNLGQGASYNEQF

j_gene: TRBJ2-1
abundance: NA
v_gene: TRBV7-9
CDR3aa: ASSSAHRSSSYNEQF

j_gene: TRBJ1-2
abundance: few
v_gene: TRBV5-6
CDR3aa: ASSPSDRGGYT

j_gene: TRBJ2-1
abundance: NA
v_gene: TRBV2
CDR3aa: ASSEYKSSYNEQF

j_gene: TRBJ2-7
abundance: NA
v_gene: TRBV5-1
CDR3aa: ASSTGGGSYEQY

j_gene: TRBJ2-1
abundance: few
v_gene: TRBV4-3
CDR3aa: ASSQLNRGNEQF

j_gene: TRBJ2-3
abundance: NA
v_gene: TRBV9
CDR3aa: ASSPRTGRESTDTQY

j_gene: TRBJ1-1
abundance: NA
v_gene: TRBV6-5
CDR3aa: ASSWTDNTEAF

j_gene: TRBJ2-3
abundance: NA
v_gene: TRBV10-3
CDR3aa: AITEGLAGRQDTQY

j_gene: TRBJ1-2
abundance: NA
v_gene: TRBV14
CDR3aa: ASSQDLDRVYGYT

j_gene: TRBJ2-7
abundance: few
v_gene: TRBV14
CDR3aa: ASSHGGYEQY

j_gene: TRBJ2-2
abundance: NA
v_gene: TRBV5-1
CDR3aa: ASSLIAGAPGELF

j_gene: TRBJ1-2
abundance: few
v_gene: TRBV18
CDR3aa: ASSLIGEEGNYGYT

j_gene: TRBJ1-1
abundance: NA
v_gene: TRBV2
CDR3aa: ASSPTRSGNTEAF

j_gene: TRBJ1-2
abundance: few
v_gene: TRBV5-4
CDR3aa: ASSDLGPVANYGYT

j_gene: TRBJ1-5
abundance: NA
v_gene: TRBV29-1
CDR3aa: SAEVHPNQPQH

j_gene: TRBJ2-5
abundance: NA
v_gene: TRBV6-1
CDR3aa: ASSEATRETQY

j_gene: TRBJ1-2
abundance: NA
v_gene: TRBV2
CDR3aa: ASSNGQYAGYGYT

j_gene: TRBJ2-1
abundance: NA
v_gene: TRBV28
CDR3aa: ASSRGQSSYNEQF

j_gene: TRBJ2-1
abundance: NA
v_gene: TRBV7-3
CDR3aa: ASSLESSYNEQF

j_gene: TRBJ2-1
abundance: few
v_gene: TRBV5-4
CDR3aa: ARGTGGYNEQF